The rows below give T cell receptor beta chains drawn from one sample of a study of blood T cell repertoires in COVID-19. Libraries were prepared by immunoSEQ multiplex PCR; TCRdb keeps only in-frame clonotypes and omits some of them. The sample includes 70,000 to 95,000 clones, roughly 82% of them seen just once. Sequenced input: peripheral blood. These receptor sequences come from a human donor in a cohort sampled during active COVID-19. CDR3s include the opening cysteine and the closing phenylalanine or tryptophan. The D gene is left open where the match is weak. Clone size appears in some rows only: once, few, many, or a class for an expanded clone.

- | TRBJ2-7 | TRBV7-2 | - | TGTGCCAGCAGTCTTTCCCGGGGTACGGGGTACGAGCAGTACTTC | CASSLSRGTGYEQYF
once | TRBJ2-7 | TRBV9 | - | TGTGCCAGCAGCGCCTATCCGACAGGTTCCTACGAGCAGTACTTC | CASSAYPTGSYEQYF
- | TRBJ2-5 | TRBV11-2 | TRBD1 | TGTGCCAGCAGCGACAGGGGTATGGAGGAGACCCAGTACTTC | CASSDRGMEETQYF
few | TRBJ2-2 | TRBV9 | - | TGTGCCAGCAGCGTAACAGTGAACACCGGGGAGCTGTTTTTT | CASSVTVNTGELFF
- | TRBJ1-1 | TRBV5-1 | TRBD1 | TGCGCCAGCAGCTTTGGACAGGGGGACACTGAAGCTTTCTTT | CASSFGQGDTEAFF
- | TRBJ1-2 | TRBV6-5 | - | TGTGCCAGCAGAGCGGGCCCCTGGGGCTACACCTTC | CASRAGPWGYTF
- | TRBJ2-5 | TRBV2 | TRBD1 | TGTGCCAGCAGGAGGACAGGAGTCCAAGAGACCCAGTACTTC | CASRRTGVQETQYF
- | TRBJ2-3 | TRBV11-2 | - | TGTGCCAGCAGCTTAGCTGCGCGGAGCACAGATACGCAGTATTTT | CASSLAARSTDTQYF
- | TRBJ2-3 | TRBV7-6 | - | TGTGCCAGCAGCTTATTGTGGGGCCGGACAGATACGCAGTATTTT | CASSLLWGRTDTQYF
- | TRBJ2-5 | TRBV3-1/TRBV3-2 | TRBD2 | TGTGCCAGCAGCCTGAGACTAGCGGGGGGACTACAAGAGACCCAGTACTTC | CASSLRLAGGLQETQYF
few | TRBJ1-1 | TRBV7-9 | TRBD1 | TGTGCCAGCAGCTTATTGGGGACAGTCAACACTGAAGCTTTCTTT | CASSLLGTVNTEAFF
once | TRBJ1-3 | TRBV3-1/TRBV3-2 | - | TGTGCCAGCAGCCTTGACAGTCTCTCTGGAAACACCATATATTTT | CASSLDSLSGNTIYF
- | TRBJ1-5 | TRBV18 | - | TGTGCCAGCTCTCCGGACAGAAATCAGCCCCAGCATTTT | CASSPDRNQPQHF
- | TRBJ1-1 | TRBV2 | - | TGTGCCAGCAGTGGTGACACGGCGCGCGCTGAAGCTTTCTTT | CASSGDTARAEAFF
- | TRBJ2-3 | TRBV5-1 | TRBD1 | TGCGCCAGCAGCCATACAGGGGGCCTCGGCACAGATACGCAGTATTTT | CASSHTGGLGTDTQYF
- | TRBJ1-4 | TRBV15 | TRBD1 | TGTGCCACCAGCAGAGCCGGGACAGGGGGTGAAAAACTGTTTTTT | CATSRAGTGGEKLFF
- | TRBJ1-1 | TRBV19 | TRBD1 | TGTGCCAGTAGTATTCTTCGACAGGGTGGGCGGAACACTGAAGCTTTCTTT | CASSILRQGGRNTEAFF
once | TRBJ2-7 | TRBV5-1 | - | TGCGCCAGCAGCCCCGACTTGAACGAGCAGTACTTC | CASSPDLNEQYF
- | TRBJ1-6 | TRBV27 | TRBD1 | TGTGCCAGCAGATCCCCGGGACAGGCTAATTCACCCCTCCACTTT | CASRSPGQANSPLHF
- | TRBJ2-7 | TRBV29-1 | - | TGCAGCGTTGAAACTGCGGCCTACGAGCAGTACTTC | CSVETAAYEQYF
medium-sized | TRBJ2-7 | TRBV6-5 | TRBD2 | TGTGCCAGCAGTTACGGCGGTAGCGGGTACGAGCAGTACTTC | CASSYGGSGYEQYF
- | TRBJ1-2 | TRBV28 | - | TGTGCCAGCACCCCCTTATCGGGCTATGGCTACACCTTC | CASTPLSGYGYTF
- | TRBJ2-5 | TRBV7-3 | TRBD2 | TGTGCCAGCAGCTCCAGCGGGGAAGAGACCCAGTACTTC | CASSSSGEETQYF
once | TRBJ1-2 | TRBV4-1 | - | TGCGCCAGCAGCCAAGTAGGTCTAGTCTACACCTTC | CASSQVGLVYTF
- | TRBJ2-1 | TRBV9 | TRBD2 | TGTGCCAGCAGCGTAGGACTAGCGGGGGGGCCCCCCTACAATGAGCAGTTCTTC | CASSVGLAGGPPYNEQFF
- | TRBJ2-1 | TRBV7-2 | - | TGTGCCAGCAGACGTCGACAGCCAACCACCTACAATGAGCAGTTCTTC | CASRRRQPTTYNEQFF
- | TRBJ2-2 | TRBV19 | - | TGTGCCAGTACCTCTAGTCCGTTTGTCGGGGAGCTGTTTTTT | CASTSSPFVGELFF
- | TRBJ2-2 | TRBV2 | TRBD1 | TGTGCCAGCATTCCACAGGGGTTCGGGGAGCTGTTTTTT | CASIPQGFGELFF
- | TRBJ2-1 | TRBV7-2 | TRBD1 | TGTGCCAGCAGCTTATGGGGACAGGGGTTCTACAATGAGCAGTTCTTC | CASSLWGQGFYNEQFF
once | TRBJ1-2 | TRBV10-3 | - | TGTGCCATCAGTGAGTTCCAGGGATCTAACTATGGCTACACCTTC | CAISEFQGSNYGYTF
few | TRBJ2-7 | TRBV11-2 | TRBD1 | TGTGCCAGCAGCATAGGACAGGAAAAAGAGCAGTACTTC | CASSIGQEKEQYF
- | TRBJ2-1 | TRBV7-3 | TRBD2 | TGTGCCAGCAGCCCCGGGACTAGCGAGCAGTTCTTC | CASSPGTSEQFF
- | TRBJ2-3 | TRBV7-9 | TRBD2 | TGTGCCAGCAGCTTAGCGCCAGGACTAGCGGGGGGGTCAGATACGCAGTATTTT | CASSLAPGLAGGSDTQYF
- | TRBJ2-2 | TRBV7-3 | TRBD1 | TGTGCCAGCAGCACACAGGGGAACGGGGAGCTGTTTTTT | CASSTQGNGELFF
- | TRBJ1-2 | TRBV20-1 | - | TGCAGTGCGACTGACGTAGGCGGCTACACCTTC | CSATDVGGYTF
- | TRBJ2-5 | TRBV2 | - | TGTGCCAGCAGTGATGCGCCTAAGAAGACCCAGTACTTC | CASSDAPKKTQYF
- | TRBJ1-4 | TRBV2 | - | TGTGCCAGTCGCAACCCAGGACTTGATGAAAAACTGTTTTTT | CASRNPGLDEKLFF
- | TRBJ1-2 | TRBV30 | - | TGTGCCTGGAGACTCCCAAACTATGGCTACACCTTC | CAWRLPNYGYTF
- | TRBJ1-6 | TRBV4-1 | - | TGCGCCAGCAGCCCGGGGGGCGGGGGGCGGGCCCTCCACTTT | CASSPGGGGRALHF
- | TRBJ2-7 | TRBV5-5 | TRBD1 | TGTGCCAGCAGCTTGGCGGGACAGACCACCTACGAGCAGTACTTC | CASSLAGQTTYEQYF
- | TRBJ2-1 | TRBV4-2 | TRBD2 | TGTGCCAGCAGCCAAGATTGGACTAGCGGGAATTACAATGAGCAGTTCTTC | CASSQDWTSGNYNEQFF
- | TRBJ2-3 | TRBV7-2 | TRBD2 | TGTGCCAGCAGCTCGGGACTAGCCACAGATACGCAGTATTTT | CASSSGLATDTQYF
- | TRBJ2-5 | TRBV27 | TRBD1 | TGTGCCAGCAGTCCCAAGGGACAGGGTAAATTAGAGACCCAGTACTTC | CASSPKGQGKLETQYF
- | TRBJ2-3 | TRBV5-1 | TRBD2 | TGCGCCAGCAGCCTTTTAGCGGGGGGCGCCACAGATACGCAGTATTTT | CASSLLAGGATDTQYF